This is a list of T cell receptor beta chains from one sample in a study of T-cell reconstitution after alpha-beta-depleted transplantation in children. TCRdb re-analysed the PCR reads in MiXCR, keeping a single row per CDR3 protein. The table records 97,000 or so distinct CDR3 sequences, about 8% of them present only once. This material consisted of PBMCs, taken before TCRalphabeta/CD19-depleted stem cell transplant. These receptor sequences come from a boy younger than 10 with acute lymphoblastic leukemia, due to receive a stem cell transplant. CDR3s include the opening cysteine and the closing phenylalanine or tryptophan. D genes are given only for firm matches. The listing skips clone size in some rows; elsewhere it reads once, few, many or a size class.

NA,medium-sized,TRBJ1-4,TRBV4-1,CASTPTDSNEKLFF,TGCGCCAGCACTCCTACGGACAGTAATGAAAAACTGTTTTTT
NA,many,TRBJ2-4,TRBV4-3,CASSQEFTAKNIQYF,TGCGCCAGCAGCCAAGAGTTCACGGCCAAAAACATTCAGTACTTC
NA,few,TRBJ2-1,TRBV20-1,CSARDHPPVFTPQFF,TGCAGTGCTAGAGATCATCCCCCCGTGTTCACCCCCCAGTTCTTC
TRBD2,few,TRBJ2-1,TRBV15,CATSRGRVLAGGLDEQFF,TGTGCCACCAGCAGAGGGAGGGTTCTAGCGGGGGGCCTCGATGAGCAGTTCTTC
NA,NA,TRBJ2-1,TRBV14,CASSQVSGGVGNEQLF,TGTGCCAGCAGCCAAGTTTCCGGAGGGGTTGGGAATGAGCAGCTCTTC
TRBD2,many,TRBJ2-1,TRBV14,CASSQEASGGPPYNEQFF,TGTGCCAGCAGCCAAGAGGCTAGCGGGGGGCCTCCCTACAATGAGCAGTTCTTC
TRBD1,NA,TRBJ2-7,TRBV20-1,CSAHRDRGTYEQYF,TGCAGTGCCCACCGGGACAGGGGGACCTACGAGCAGTACTTC
TRBD2,few,TRBJ2-2,TRBV29-1,CSVIGGTGELFF,TGCAGCGTCATCGGGGGGACCGGGGAGCTGTTTTTT
NA,many,TRBJ1-2,TRBV6-5,CASRPPGNGYTF,TGTGCCAGCAGACCCCCAGGGAATGGCTACACCTTC
TRBD1,few,TRBJ2-3,TRBV9,CASSPDRASTDTQYF,TGTGCCAGCAGCCCGGACAGGGCTAGCACAGATACGCAGTATTTT
NA,many,TRBJ2-3,TRBV29-1,CSVEVTDTQYF,TGCAGCGTTGAGGTGACAGATACGCAGTATTTT
TRBD1,NA,TRBJ2-7,TRBV20-1,CSATQQGAYEQYF,TGCAGTGCTACACAACAGGGGGCCTACGAGCAGTACTTC
TRBD2,many,TRBJ2-1,TRBV29-1,CSVEARTSLDEQFF,TGCAGCGTTGAAGCACGGACTAGCCTAGATGAGCAGTTCTTC
TRBD1,few,TRBJ1-2,TRBV18,CASSPAGQGRYGYTF,TGTGCCAGCTCACCCGCCGGACAGGGCCGTTATGGCTACACCTTC
TRBD2,many,TRBJ2-7,TRBV12-3/TRBV12-4,CASSIGLAYEQYF,TGTGCCAGCAGTATTGGACTAGCGTACGAGCAGTACTTC
NA,few,TRBJ2-5,TRBV6-2/TRBV6-3,CASRRQETQYF,TGTGCCAGCAGGAGGCAAGAGACCCAGTACTTC
NA,few,TRBJ2-7,TRBV19,CASSIAVVSSYEQYF,TGTGCCAGTAGTATCGCTGTTGTGAGCTCCTACGAGCAGTACTTC
TRBD2,NA,TRBJ2-1,TRBV20-1,CSAGAAGGLNEQFF,TGCAGTGCGGGGGCGGCGGGGGGGCTAAATGAGCAGTTCTTC
NA,few,TRBJ1-2,TRBV12-5,CASGLDREQGYTF,TGTGCTAGTGGTTTGGACAGGGAACAAGGCTACACCTTC
TRBD1,many,TRBJ2-3,TRBV10-3,CAISEPLGQGPRTSSTDTQYF,TGTGCCATCAGTGAGCCGCTGGGACAGGGTCCCCGCACTTCGAGCACAGATACGCAGTATTTT